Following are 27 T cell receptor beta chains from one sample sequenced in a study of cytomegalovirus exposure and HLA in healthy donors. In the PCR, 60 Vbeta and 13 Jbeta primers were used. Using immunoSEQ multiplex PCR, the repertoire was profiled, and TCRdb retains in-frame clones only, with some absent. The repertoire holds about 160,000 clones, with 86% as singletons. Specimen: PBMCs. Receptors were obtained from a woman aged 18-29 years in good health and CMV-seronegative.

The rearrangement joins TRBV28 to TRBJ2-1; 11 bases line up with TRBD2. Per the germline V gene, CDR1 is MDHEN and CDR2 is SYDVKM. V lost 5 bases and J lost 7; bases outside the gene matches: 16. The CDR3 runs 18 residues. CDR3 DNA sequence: TGTGCCAGCAGTCGCCACTATTTTAGCGGGAGGGCTATTAATGAGCAGTTCTTC. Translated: CASSRHYFSGRAINEQFF. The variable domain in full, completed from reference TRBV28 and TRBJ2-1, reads DVKVTQSSRYLVKRTGEKVFLECVQDMDHENMFWYRQDPGLGLRLIYFSYDVKMKEKGDIPEGYSVSREKKERFSLILESASTNQTSMYLCASSRHYFSGRAINEQFFGPGTRLTVL.

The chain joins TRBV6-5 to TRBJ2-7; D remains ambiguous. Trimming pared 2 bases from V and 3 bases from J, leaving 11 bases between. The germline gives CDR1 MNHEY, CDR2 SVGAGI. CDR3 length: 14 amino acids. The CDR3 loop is CASSYRHQNYEQYF. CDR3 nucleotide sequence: TGTGCCAGCAGTTACCGACACCAAAACTACGAGCAGTACTTC.

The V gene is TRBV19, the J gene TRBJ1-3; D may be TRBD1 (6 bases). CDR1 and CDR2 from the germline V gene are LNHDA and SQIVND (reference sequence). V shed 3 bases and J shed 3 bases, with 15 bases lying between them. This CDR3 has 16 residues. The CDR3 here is CASSMLGGGYGNTIYF. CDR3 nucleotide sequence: TGTGCCAGTAGTATGCTTGGGGGCGGGTATGGAAACACCATATATTTT.

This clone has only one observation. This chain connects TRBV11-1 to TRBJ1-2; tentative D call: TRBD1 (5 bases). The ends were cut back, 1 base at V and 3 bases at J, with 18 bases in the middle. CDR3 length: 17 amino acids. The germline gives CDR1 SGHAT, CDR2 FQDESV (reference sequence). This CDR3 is CASSLGSWGRQDYGYTF. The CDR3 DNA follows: TGTGCCAGCAGCTTAGGCTCCTGGGGCAGGCAAGACTATGGCTACACCTTC.

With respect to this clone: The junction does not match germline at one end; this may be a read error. This chain's CDR3 is CATSLRTSGDNERFF. The CDR3 region has the DNA TGTGCCACCTCACTCCGGACTAGCGGGGACAATGAGCGGTTCTTC. The chain has TRBV6-6 and TRBJ2-1, with 12 bases matching TRBD2. This CDR3 is 15 amino acids long. Germline V gene sequence: CDR1 MNHNY, CDR2 SVGAGI (reference sequence).

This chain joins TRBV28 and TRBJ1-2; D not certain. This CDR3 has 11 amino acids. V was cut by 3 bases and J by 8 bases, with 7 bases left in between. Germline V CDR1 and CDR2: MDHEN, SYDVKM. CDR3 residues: CASSFEGGYTF. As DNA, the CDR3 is TGTGCCAGCAGTTTCGAGGGAGGCTACACCTTC.

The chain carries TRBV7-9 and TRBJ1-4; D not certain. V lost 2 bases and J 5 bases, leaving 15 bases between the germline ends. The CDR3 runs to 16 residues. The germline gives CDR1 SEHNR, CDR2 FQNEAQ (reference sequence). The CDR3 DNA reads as TGTGCCAGCAGCTTAATAGTGGGCAGGTGGAATGAAAAACTGTTTTTT. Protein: CASSLIVGRWNEKLFF.

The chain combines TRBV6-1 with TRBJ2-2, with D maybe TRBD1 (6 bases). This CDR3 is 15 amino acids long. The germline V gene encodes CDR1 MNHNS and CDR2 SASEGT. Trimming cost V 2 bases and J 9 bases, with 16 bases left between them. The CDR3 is CASSERTDWVRELFF. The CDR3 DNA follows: TGTGCCAGCAGTGAAAGGACAGACTGGGTCCGGGAGCTGTTTTTT.

CDR3 protein: CASSLGGMGQDTQYF. CDR3 coding DNA: TGCGCCAGCAGCTTGGGCGGGATGGGCCAAGATACGCAGTATTTT. The J gene is TRBJ2-3, the V gene TRBV5-1; the D gene is possibly TRBD2 (6 bases). CDR3 length: 15 amino acids. Trimming took off 0 bases at V and 5 bases at J, with 13 bases between the two ends. CDR1 SGHRS and CDR2 YFSETQ come from the germline V gene. Full variable domain (remainder filled in from reference TRBV5-1 and TRBJ2-3): KAGVTQTPRYLIKTRGQQVTLSCSPISGHRSVSWYQQTPGQGLQFLFEYFSETQRNKGNFPGRFSGRQFSNSRSEMNVSTLELGDSALYLCASSLGGMGQDTQYFGPGTRLTVL.

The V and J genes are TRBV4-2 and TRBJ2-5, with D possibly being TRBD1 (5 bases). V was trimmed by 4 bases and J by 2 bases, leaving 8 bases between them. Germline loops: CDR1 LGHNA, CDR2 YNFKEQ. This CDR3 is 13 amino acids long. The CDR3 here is CASSRGHQETQYF. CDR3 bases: TGTGCCAGCAGCCGCGGACATCAAGAGACCCAGTACTTC.

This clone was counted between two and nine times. The CDR3 DNA reads as TGTGCCAGCAGTGGGGCAGGGGGTCCCTACGAGCAGTACTTC. It is translated as CASSGAGGPYEQYF. The chain joins TRBV25-1 to TRBJ2-7, with 7 bases fitting TRBD1. The V gene end was trimmed by 4 bases and the J gene end by 2 bases; junction bases not matched to a gene: 5. The CDR3 loop spans 14 amino acids. Germline V gene data show CDR1 as MGHDK and CDR2 as SYGVNS.

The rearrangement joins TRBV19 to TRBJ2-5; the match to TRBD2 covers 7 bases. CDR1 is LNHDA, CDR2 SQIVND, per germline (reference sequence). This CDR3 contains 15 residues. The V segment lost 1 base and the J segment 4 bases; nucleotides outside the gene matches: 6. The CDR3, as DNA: TGTGCCAGTAGTATAGGGCATAGGGAGGGAGAGACCCAGTACTTC. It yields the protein CASSIGHREGETQYF. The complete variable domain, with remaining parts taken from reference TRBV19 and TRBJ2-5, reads DGGITQSPKYLFRKEGQNVTLSCEQNLNHDAMYWYRQDPGQGLRLIYYSQIVNDFQKGDIAEGYSVSREKKESFPLTVTSAQKNPTAFYLCASSIGHREGETQYFGPGTRLLVL.

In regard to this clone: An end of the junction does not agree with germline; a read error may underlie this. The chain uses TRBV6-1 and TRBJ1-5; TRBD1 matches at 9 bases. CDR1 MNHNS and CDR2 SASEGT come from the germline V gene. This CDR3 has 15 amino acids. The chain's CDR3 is CTSIGTGTSNQPQHF. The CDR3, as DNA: TGTACCAGCATAGGGACAGGGACTAGCAATCAGCCCCAGCATTTT.

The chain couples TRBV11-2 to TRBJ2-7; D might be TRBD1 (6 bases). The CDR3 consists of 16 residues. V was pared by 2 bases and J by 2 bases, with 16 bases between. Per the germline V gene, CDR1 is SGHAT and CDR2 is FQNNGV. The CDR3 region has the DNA TGTGCCAGCAGCTTACTCTCGACAGGCCCTACCTACGAGCAGTACTTC. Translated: CASSLLSTGPTYEQYF.

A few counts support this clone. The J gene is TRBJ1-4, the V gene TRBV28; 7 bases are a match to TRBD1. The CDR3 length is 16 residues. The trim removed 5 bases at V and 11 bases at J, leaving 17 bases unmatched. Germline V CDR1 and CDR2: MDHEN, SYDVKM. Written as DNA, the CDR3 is TGTGCCAGCAGTAAGCTCTACAGGGGCCGTTCAGGGAAACTGTTTTTT. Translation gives CASSKLYRGRSGKLFF.

DNA of the CDR3: TGTGCCAGCAGTTACTCGACCAGGGAAGATAATTCACCCCTCCACTTT. The encoded protein is CASSYSTREDNSPLHF. The V gene is TRBV6-5, the J gene TRBJ1-6; weak D call: TRBD1 (5 bases). The CDR3 spans 16 residues. Trimming pared 0 bases from V and 5 bases from J, leaving 11 bases between. In germline, CDR1 is MNHEY, CDR2 SVGAGI.

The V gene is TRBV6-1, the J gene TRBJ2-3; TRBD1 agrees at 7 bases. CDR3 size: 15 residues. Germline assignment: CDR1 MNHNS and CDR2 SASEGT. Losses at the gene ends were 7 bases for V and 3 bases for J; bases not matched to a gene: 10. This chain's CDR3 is CASKTTGATTDTQYF. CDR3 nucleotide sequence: TGTGCCAGCAAGACTACAGGGGCCACGACAGATACGCAGTATTTT.

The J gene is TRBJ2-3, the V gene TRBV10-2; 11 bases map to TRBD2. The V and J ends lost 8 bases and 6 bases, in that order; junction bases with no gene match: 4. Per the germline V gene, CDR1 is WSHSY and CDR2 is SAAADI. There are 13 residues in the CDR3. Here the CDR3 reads CASGLAGGDTQYF. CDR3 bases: TGCGCCAGCGGACTAGCGGGTGGGGATACGCAGTATTTT.

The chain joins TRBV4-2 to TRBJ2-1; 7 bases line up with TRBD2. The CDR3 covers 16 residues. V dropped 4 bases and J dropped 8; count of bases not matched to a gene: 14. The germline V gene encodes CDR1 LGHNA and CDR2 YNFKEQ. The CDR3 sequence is CASSPSGLAVGDEQFF. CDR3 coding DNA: TGTGCCAGCAGCCCCTCTGGTCTAGCGGTAGGTGATGAGCAGTTCTTC.

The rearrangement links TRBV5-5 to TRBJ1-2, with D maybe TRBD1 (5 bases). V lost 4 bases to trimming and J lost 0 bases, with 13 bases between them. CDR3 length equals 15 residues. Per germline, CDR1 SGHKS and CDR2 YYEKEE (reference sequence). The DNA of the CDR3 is TGTGCCAGCAGCGCCAGGACACCGACTAACTATGGCTACACCTTC. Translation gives CASSARTPTNYGYTF.

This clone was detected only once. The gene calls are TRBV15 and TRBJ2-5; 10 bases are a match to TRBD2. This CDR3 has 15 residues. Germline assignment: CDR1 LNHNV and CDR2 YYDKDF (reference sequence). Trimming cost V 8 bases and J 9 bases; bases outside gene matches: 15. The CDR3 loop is CATGTGTSVPGAQYF. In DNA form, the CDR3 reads TGTGCCACCGGTACCGGGACTAGCGTCCCAGGGGCCCAGTACTTC.

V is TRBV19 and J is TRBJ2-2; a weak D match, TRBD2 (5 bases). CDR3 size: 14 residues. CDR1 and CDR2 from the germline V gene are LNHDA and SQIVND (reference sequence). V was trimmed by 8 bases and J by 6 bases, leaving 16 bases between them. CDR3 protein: CASRNQREPGELFF. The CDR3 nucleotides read TGTGCCAGTCGAAATCAGAGGGAACCCGGGGAGCTGTTTTTT.

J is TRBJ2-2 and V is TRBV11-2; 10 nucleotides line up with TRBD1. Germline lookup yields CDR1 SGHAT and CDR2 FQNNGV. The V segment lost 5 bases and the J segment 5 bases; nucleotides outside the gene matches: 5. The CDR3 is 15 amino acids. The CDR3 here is CASSVRQGATGELFF. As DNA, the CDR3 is TGTGCCAGCAGCGTCCGACAGGGGGCAACCGGGGAGCTGTTTTTT.

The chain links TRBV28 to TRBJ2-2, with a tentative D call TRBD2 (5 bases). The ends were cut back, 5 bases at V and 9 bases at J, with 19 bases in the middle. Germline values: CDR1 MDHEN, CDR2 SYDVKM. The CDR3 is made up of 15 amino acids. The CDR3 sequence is CASSLEGANLRELFF. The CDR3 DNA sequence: TGTGCCAGCAGTCTCGAGGGTGCAAATTTAAGGGAGCTGTTTTTT.

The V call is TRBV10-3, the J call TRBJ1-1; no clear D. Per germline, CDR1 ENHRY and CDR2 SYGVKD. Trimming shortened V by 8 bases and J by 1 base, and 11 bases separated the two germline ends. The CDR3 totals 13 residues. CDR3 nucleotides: TGTGCCATCCAATCTGCGGGGAACACTGAAGCTTTCTTT. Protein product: CAIQSAGNTEAFF.

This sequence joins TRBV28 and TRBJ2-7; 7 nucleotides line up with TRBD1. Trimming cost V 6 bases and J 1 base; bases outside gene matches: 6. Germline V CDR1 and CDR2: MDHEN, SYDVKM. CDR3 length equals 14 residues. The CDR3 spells CASSRRGQSYEQYF. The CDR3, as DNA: TGTGCCAGCAGCCGTCGGGGACAGTCCTACGAGCAGTACTTC.

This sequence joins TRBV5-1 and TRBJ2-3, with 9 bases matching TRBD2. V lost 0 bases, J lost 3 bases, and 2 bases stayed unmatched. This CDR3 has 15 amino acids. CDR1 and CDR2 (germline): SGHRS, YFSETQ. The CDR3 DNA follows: TGCGCCAGCAGCTTGGCCCTAGCGGGGACAGATACGCAGTATTTT. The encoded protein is CASSLALAGTDTQYF.